Listed here is a single T cell receptor (beta chain). This sample is part of a study of blood T cell repertoires in COVID-19. Germline CDR1 and CDR2: SGHAT and FQDESV (reference sequence). This CDR3 has 14 amino acids. The ends lost 5 bases at V and 3 bases at J; junction bases unmatched: 4. Clones were sequenced by immunoSEQ multiplex PCR, and TCRdb holds only the in-frame ones, with some missing. Counted here are 200,000 to 250,000 clones, 80% to 95% occurring once; the ten biggest clones make up over 0.65%. The chain employs TRBV11-1 and TRBJ1-2; TRBD1 aligns across 9 bases. The TCR sequence derives from a man aged 30 to 39 with COVID-19, enrolled during active disease. The sequencing input was peripheral blood. This chain's CDR3 is CASSPRQGDYGYTF. DNA of the CDR3: TGTGCCAGCAGCCCCCGACAGGGGGACTATGGCTACACCTTC. Full variable domain (remainder filled in from reference TRBV11-1 and TRBJ1-2): EAEVAQSPRYKITEKSQAVAFWCDPISGHATLYWYRQILGQGPELLVQFQDESVVDDSQLPKDRFSAERLKGVDSTLKIQPAELGDSAMYLCASSPRQGDYGYTFGSGTRLTVV.